The sample holds one count of the clone carrying this T cell receptor (beta chain). Its matching antigen is unknown. This may be a read error: a much more frequent sequence differs by one nucleotide. The data are from a study of regulatory T cells in long-lasting Graves disease. The CDR3 totals 12 residues. V was cut by 4 bases and J by 5 bases, with 9 bases left in between. CDR3 regions were amplified by Arm-PCR using iRepertoire HTBI primers to build TCR beta libraries. Per the authors' pipeline: Throughout the samples, researchers identified some 57 TRBV and approximately 15 TRBJ segments. TCRdb reanalysed the multiplex PCR reads using MiXCR and keeps one entry per CDR3 protein. Here the V and J calls rest on TCRdb's processing, not on the authors' analysis. The data hold 350,000 to 500,000 distinct CDR3 sequences, with 11% to 15% observed a single time. General observations from the study: Sampling was limited to peripheral blood rather than thyroid tissue.

As to time point: newly diagnosed GD, antithyroid drugs for less than 3 months. PBMC RNA was the source of the TCR library. The same sample was also used in a study of T cells in Graves' hyperthyroidism and ophthalmopathy. From that paper: Patients were excluded for uncontrolled infection, other autoimmune disease, pregnancy or lactation.

The material sequenced was peripheral blood mononuclear cells (PBMCs), taken at new diagnosis, from a patient treated with antithyroid drugs. This chain joins TRBV12-3 or TRBV12-4 and TRBJ2-7; D is ambiguous. This clonotype was sampled from a woman in her forties or fifties with Graves disease. Written as DNA, the CDR3 is TGTGCCAGCAGTTCGAGAACCCACGAGCAGTACTTC. Protein: CASSSRTHEQYF.